These 8 T cell receptor beta chains were all obtained from the same sample, sequenced in a study of shared clonotypes between healthy human individuals. The method was immunoSEQ multiplex PCR; TCRdb's version includes in-frame clones alone and lacks a portion of them. The repertoire holds about 2 million clones, with 90% to 95% as singletons. Sequenced material: naive CD4+ T cells sorted from blood. Subset specified: CD45RA+ positively selected. The receptors originated from a young man in good health.

The rearrangement uses TRBV6-6 and TRBJ1-2, with D perhaps TRBD1 (5 bases). Germline CDR1 and CDR2: MNHNY and SVGAGI (reference sequence). This CDR3 contains 14 residues. The V end was cut by 0 bases, the J end by 8 bases, with 13 bases between. The CDR3 bases are TGTGCCAGCAGTTACTCTTCGGCAGGGAGGGGCTACACCTTC. Translating it yields CASSYSSAGRGYTF.

The genes are TRBV6-1 and TRBJ1-5, with D perhaps TRBD1 (6 bases). The CDR3 totals 14 residues. Germline V gene lookup returns CDR1 MNHNS and CDR2 SASEGT. The germline V and J ends were trimmed by 4 bases and 6 bases, with 13 bases remaining between them. The CDR3 DNA reads TGTGCCAGCAGTGCTCAAACAGGGTTTCAGCCCCAGCATTTT. It yields the protein CASSAQTGFQPQHF.

This chain links TRBV10-3 with TRBJ2-5; tentative D call: TRBD1 (6 bases). This CDR3 comprises 13 residues. The germline V gene encodes CDR1 ENHRY and CDR2 SYGVKD. V was cut by 4 bases and J by 1 base, with 7 bases left in between. The CDR3 DNA sequence: TGTGCCATCAGTGGGACAGCCCAAGAGACCCAGTACTTC. This codes for CAISGTAQETQYF.

This clone is a singleton in its sample. This chain links TRBV11-1 with TRBJ1-3, with D possibly TRBD1 on 6 matching bases. Germline lookup yields CDR1 SGHAT and CDR2 FQDESV (reference sequence). Trimming left V 4 bases short and J 7 bases short, with 17 bases between. CDR3 length equals 15 residues. This CDR3 reads CASSSRDKKLNTIYF. CDR3 bases: TGTGCCAGCAGCTCCCGGGACAAGAAACTCAACACCATATATTTT.

The rearrangement uses TRBV2 and TRBJ2-7; D is unresolved. Germline CDR1 SNHLY, CDR2 FYNNEI. V lost 4 bases and J 0 bases, leaving 13 bases between the germline ends. This CDR3 has 15 amino acids. For the CDR3, the DNA is TGTGCCAGCAGTGGCCGGGTCCATAGCTCCTACGAGCAGTACTTC. The encoded protein is CASSGRVHSSYEQYF.

The rearrangement joins TRBV5-1 to TRBJ2-5; tentatively, D is TRBD1 or TRBD2 (5 bases each). This CDR3 spans 13 amino acids. Germline CDR1 and CDR2: SGHRS and YFSETQ. Between the trimmed V and J ends, which lost 0 bases and 6 bases, there was a span of 9 bases. The CDR3 DNA reads as TGCGCCAGCAGCTTGGGAGGGGTGCAGACCCAGTACTTC. Protein sequence: CASSLGGVQTQYF.

This chain links TRBV30 with TRBJ2-2; D is perhaps TRBD1 or TRBD2 (6 bases each). The V and J ends lost 4 bases and 1 base respectively, with 16 bases between them. In germline, CDR1 is GTSNPN, CDR2 SVGIG (reference sequence). The CDR3 loop spans 16 amino acids. CDR3 nucleotides: TGTGCCTGGATACCGCCCGGGGGCCTGAACACCGGGGAGCTGTTTTTT. Translated: CAWIPPGGLNTGELFF.

The V call is TRBV5-6, the J call TRBJ1-3; no clear D gene. The CDR3 runs 15 residues. Per germline, CDR1 SGHDT and CDR2 YYEEEE. V was shortened by 2 bases and J by 0 bases, with 9 bases between the two germline ends. This chain's CDR3 is CASSLLGNSGNTIYF. The CDR3 DNA reads TGTGCCAGCAGCTTATTAGGGAACTCTGGAAACACCATATATTTT.